The 6 T cell receptor beta chains below all came from one sample that was sequenced in a study of T cell responses to AZD1222 COVID-19 vaccine (TCRdb year 2021). Library preparation employed the immunoSEQ multiplex PCR assay. The table was pulled from immuneACCESS by TCRdb, which kept in-frame rearrangements only. Such tables lose some clones; where checked, under half of the loss comes from unresolved V genes, and the rest has no known cause. The sample profile shows around 84,000 clones; roughly 88% of them were found once. The top ten clonotypes cover 10% to 13% of the sample. Interpreted using the paper, the time point label stands for: baseline before first vaccination. In light of the paper, this sample's treatment or condition label describes: meningococcal conjugate vaccine given as trial control. Sequencing was performed on peripheral blood, taken on day 0 of MenACWY control vaccination. The receptor set was obtained from an adult in good health.

CDR3 protein: CASSSIHGATGNTIYF. The CDR3 nucleotides read TGCGCCAGCAGCTCAATTCACGGGGCGACTGGAAACACCATATATTTT. This chain uses TRBV5-1 with TRBJ1-3, with D maybe TRBD1 (5 bases). Deletions cut 3 bases from V and 2 bases from J, with 15 bases between. This CDR3 region has 16 residues. Per the germline V gene, CDR1 is SGHRS and CDR2 is YFSETQ.

The V gene is TRBV16, the J gene TRBJ1-2, with TRBD1 as a possible D gene (6 bases). The V and J ends lost 3 bases and 1 base respectively, with 12 bases between them. The CDR3 runs 15 residues. Germline CDR1 is KGHSY and CDR2 is FQNENV. The CDR3: CASSQQQGYNYGYTF. CDR3 nucleotides: TGTGCCAGCAGCCAGCAACAGGGATATAACTATGGCTACACCTTC. Full variable domain (remainder filled in from reference TRBV16 and TRBJ1-2): GEEVAQTPKHLVRGEGQKAKLYCAPIKGHSYVFWYQQVLKNEFKFLISFQNENVFDETGMPKERFSAKCLPNSPCSLEIQATKLEDSAVYFCASSQQQGYNYGYTFGSGTRLTVV.

This chain joins TRBV3-1 (or the pseudogene TRBV3-2) and TRBJ1-5, with D unresolved. The CDR3 is 14 residues long. Trimming cost V 5 bases and J 0 bases, with 8 bases left between them. CDR1 is LGHDT and CDR2 is YNNKEL in the germline V gene (reference sequence). CDR3 bases: TGTGCCAGCAGCGAAGGATATAGCAATCAGCCCCAGCATTTT. This codes for CASSEGYSNQPQHF.

In DNA form, the CDR3 reads TGTGCCAGTAGCCTTGGGCCGGGAGGGGCCAACGTCCTGACTTTC. Translation: CASSLGPGGANVLTF. The V and J genes are TRBV19 and TRBJ2-6, with D tentatively TRBD2 (5 bases). The CDR3 contains 15 residues. The germline V and J ends were trimmed by 6 bases and 4 bases, with 13 bases remaining between them. Germline V gives CDR1 LNHDA, CDR2 SQIVND (reference sequence).

As concerns this clone: Compared with germline, one end of the junction differs, possibly owing to a read error. V is TRBV4-1 and J is TRBJ2-1, with D perhaps TRBD2 (6 bases). Germline CDR1 and CDR2: MGHRA and YSYEKL. The CDR3 contains 17 residues. CDR3 nucleotides: TGCGCCCGCAGACCTCTCTCGGGGGTGGGGCTCTACAATGAGCAGTTCTTC. Protein product: CARRPLSGVGLYNEQFF.

The chain combines TRBV4-3 with TRBJ2-7; 9 positions agree with TRBD1. Trimming took 0 bases from V and 7 from J; bases not matched to a gene: 10. Germline assignment: CDR1 LGHNA and CDR2 YSLEER. CDR3 length: 16 amino acids. The CDR3 is CASSQDSGTGNGEQYF. The CDR3 region has the DNA TGCGCCAGCAGCCAAGATAGTGGGACAGGGAATGGTGAGCAGTACTTC.